This TCR beta chain was identified during a study of shared clonotypes between healthy human individuals. Study background: Plates per donor: three CD4 naive, three CD4 memory, two CD8 naive, one CD8 memory.

Deep-level assay runs were performed. Clones were read by immunoSEQ multiplex PCR, and TCRdb kept only the in-frame ones, dropping some. The sample carries around 2,100,000 clones, approximately 94% recorded once. Germline values: CDR1 MGHDK, CDR2 SYGVNS. V was clipped by 2 bases and J by 0 bases; unmatched bases: 3. This CDR3 is 15 amino acids long. As for this clone: Its specificity is unknown.

Whole-study results and caveats: How much donors shared clonotypes was expected to be affected by sequencing depth. Shared across a few donors were around 5% of the naive CD4 clonotypes.

Naive CD8 cells lacked CD45RO, underwent positive selection for CCR7 and left out terminally differentiated effector memory CD45RA+ cells. The sequence was collected from a man between 18 and 29 years old in good health. The gene calls are TRBV25-1 and TRBJ1-2; 7 nucleotides match TRBD1. The specimen sequenced was naive CD8+ T cells sorted from blood. CDR3 sequence (DNA): TGTGCCAGCAGTGAAACAGGGGCCGCTAACTATGGCTACACCTTC. It codes for CASSETGAANYGYTF.